This TCR beta chain was observed in a study of shared clonotypes between healthy human individuals. Across the study: Every donor yielded three CD4 naive, three CD4 memory, two CD8 naive and one CD8 memory plate.

On this clone itself: What it binds is not known.

Study results and caveats: Few donors limited the genetic and exposure-history diversity represented.

CDR3 length: 13 residues. Germline assignment: CDR1 GTSNPN and CDR2 SVGIG (reference sequence). V trimming: 5 bases; J trimming: 7 bases; junction bases outside the gene matches: 4. The table came from immunoSEQ multiplex PCR; TCRdb's copy has only in-frame clones and leaves some out. The table lists about 2.4 million clones, just over 90% of them singletons, with more than 0.12% in the top ten. Everyone who donated was a Caucasian adult who lived in Nashville, Tennessee. This TCR derives from a man aged 18 to 29 in good health. Sequencing was performed on naive CD4+ T cells sorted from blood. Documented subset: CD45RA+ positively selected. V is TRBV30 and J is TRBJ1-6; 8 positions match TRBD1. The CDR3 coding sequence is TGTGCCTGGGGGGGACAGGTGAATTCACCCCTCCACTTT. This sequence encodes CAWGGQVNSPLHF.